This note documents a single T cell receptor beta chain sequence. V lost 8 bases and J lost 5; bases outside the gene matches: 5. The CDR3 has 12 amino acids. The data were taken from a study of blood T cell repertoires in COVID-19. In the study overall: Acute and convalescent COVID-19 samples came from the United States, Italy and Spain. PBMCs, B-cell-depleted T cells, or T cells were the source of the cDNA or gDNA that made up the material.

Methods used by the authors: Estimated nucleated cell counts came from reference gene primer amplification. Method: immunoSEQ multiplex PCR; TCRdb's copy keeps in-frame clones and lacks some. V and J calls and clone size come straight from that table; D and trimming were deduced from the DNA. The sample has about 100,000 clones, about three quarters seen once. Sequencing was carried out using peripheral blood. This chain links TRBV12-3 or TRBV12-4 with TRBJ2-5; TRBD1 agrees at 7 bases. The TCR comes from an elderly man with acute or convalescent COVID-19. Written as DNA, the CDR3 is TGTGCCAGCGGTAACAGGGGTGAGACCCAGTACTTC. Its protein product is CASGNRGETQYF.